The 14 T cell receptor beta chains below come from one sample, sequenced in a study of T cell repertoires in cytomegalovirus infection. No antigens are known for them. TCRdb fed the reads into MiXCR, producing one record per CDR3 protein. The data contain hundreds of thousands of distinct CDR3 sequences, around 31% of them singletons. Sequencing used cultured PBMCs, obtained from culture after CMV antigen stimulation. All receptors derive from a human donor in good health (CMV status not recorded). Some clones in this sample may be carry-over from other donors' samples.

This clonotype has a count of ten or more. This chain uses TRBV6-1 with TRBJ2-1; D may be TRBD1 or TRBD2 (6 bases each). V gave up 6 bases and J gave up 6 bases, with 12 bases separating them. Germline loops: CDR1 MNHNS, CDR2 SASEGT. CDR3 size: 13 residues. CDR3 amino acids: CASRESGANEQFF. The DNA for the CDR3 is TGTGCCAGCAGGGAATCGGGGGCCAATGAGCAGTTCTTC.

The chain joins TRBV20-1 to TRBJ2-1; D is perhaps TRBD2 (6 bases). V was pared by 7 bases and J by 7 bases, with 23 bases between. The CDR3 length is 15 residues. CDR1 and CDR2 from the germline V gene are DFQATT and SNEGSKA (reference sequence). CDR3 amino acids: CSGEIGSRVANEQFF. The CDR3 DNA sequence: TGCAGTGGAGAGATCGGGAGTCGGGTGGCTAATGAGCAGTTCTTC.

This clonotype has a handful of counts. V and J are TRBV12-3 or TRBV12-4 and TRBJ2-1; 10 bases line up with TRBD2. V shed 6 bases and J 10 bases; nucleotides not matched to a gene: 9. This CDR3 has 14 amino acids. The CDR3 is CASRNTGTSDEQFF. The CDR3 DNA reads as TGTGCCAGCAGGAACACCGGGACTAGCGACGAGCAGTTCTTC.

This rearrangement joins TRBV6-6 to TRBJ2-5; D not certain. Germline V gene lookup returns CDR1 MNHNY and CDR2 SVGAGI (reference sequence). With 5 bases removed from V and 5 bases from J, the gap between germline ends came to 15 bases. This CDR3 contains 14 residues. This chain's CDR3 is CASSTRKGRETQYF. The CDR3 DNA reads as TGTGCCAGCAGTACGCGAAAAGGACGGGAGACCCAGTACTTC.

There are many counts of this clonotype. This chain joins TRBV25-1 and TRBJ1-2, with D perhaps TRBD1 (5 bases). V gave up 6 bases and J gave up 8 bases, with 19 bases separating them. CDR1 is MGHDK and CDR2 is SYGVNS in the germline V gene. There are 14 residues in the CDR3. CDR3 amino acids: CASRPAGGERGYTF. CDR3 DNA sequence: TGTGCCAGCAGACCAGCGGGGGGGGAGCGGGGCTACACCTTC.

This sequence joins TRBV20-1 and TRBJ2-7; D is possibly TRBD1 (6 bases). V lost 6 bases to trimming and J lost 0 bases, with 18 bases between them. CDR3 length: 15 amino acids. In germline, CDR1 is DFQATT, CDR2 SNEGSKA (reference sequence). This CDR3 is CSAREDRTSSYEQYF. The CDR3 DNA reads TGCAGTGCCCGGGAAGACAGGACCAGCTCCTACGAGCAGTACTTC.

This clonotype was picked up a small number of times. The J gene is TRBJ1-1, the V gene TRBV6-1; the match to TRBD1 covers 8 bases. V gave up 10 bases and J gave up 0 bases; unmatched junction bases: 7. Germline CDR1 is MNHNS and CDR2 is SASEGT. The CDR3 length is 14 residues. The CDR3 here is CATARDRMNTEAFF. CDR3 coding DNA: TGTGCCACCGCCCGGGACAGGATGAACACTGAAGCTTTCTTT.

This rearrangement joins TRBV6-5 to TRBJ1-1; D remains unclear. CDR1 MNHEY and CDR2 SVGAGI come from the germline V gene. The CDR3 loop spans 14 amino acids. Trimming shortened V by 8 bases and J by 0 bases, and 13 bases separated the two germline ends. The CDR3 DNA is TGTGCCAGCGGATTCCAAGGGTTGAACACTGAAGCTTTCTTT. Amino acid sequence: CASGFQGLNTEAFF.

This chain uses TRBV28 with TRBJ1-2; 10 nucleotides line up with TRBD1. The CDR3 spans 18 residues. Germline loops: CDR1 MDHEN, CDR2 SYDVKM. The trim removed 5 bases at V and 6 bases at J, leaving 18 bases unmatched. CDR3 in DNA: TGTGCCAGCAGTCCGCGGGACAGGGGCCTTCTACGGGTCCATGGCTACACCTTC. Amino acid sequence: CASSPRDRGLLRVHGYTF.

This clonotype appeared a few times. The chain uses TRBV12-3 or TRBV12-4 and TRBJ1-2, with unresolved D. This CDR3 spans 12 amino acids. The V end lost 5 bases, the J end lost 4 bases, and 8 bases lay between the germline ends. The CDR3, as DNA: TGTGCCAGCAGTCGTAGTCTCTATGGCTACACCTTC. Protein sequence: CASSRSLYGYTF.

The CDR3 protein is CSALLSRLAGNYNEQFF. Here the CDR3 DNA reads TGCAGTGCTTTACTATCAAGACTAGCGGGGAACTACAATGAGCAGTTCTTC. The chain uses TRBV20-1 and TRBJ2-1, with 11 bases lining up with TRBD2. Trimming at V came to 5 bases and at J to 3 bases, leaving 12 bases not matched to a gene. The CDR3 has 17 residues. Germline values: CDR1 DFQATT, CDR2 SNEGSKA (reference sequence).

The rearrangement uses TRBV2 and TRBJ1-4; D is unresolved. The CDR3 is 14 residues long. Germline V CDR1 and CDR2: SNHLY, FYNNEI. V dropped 4 bases and J dropped 8 bases, with 14 bases sitting between them. CDR3 sequence (DNA): TGTGCCAGCAGTGGGAACGAACTAGGGGAAAAACTGTTTTTT. Amino acid sequence: CASSGNELGEKLFF.

This clonotype was observed a single time. The chain carries TRBV7-2 and TRBJ2-5; TRBD1 is a possible D gene (5 bases). The CDR3 is made up of 15 amino acids. Germline V CDR1 and CDR2: SGHTA, FQGNSA. The V and J ends lost 7 bases and 5 bases respectively, with 20 bases between them. The chain's CDR3 is CASTPLAGLLETQYF. The CDR3 nucleotides are TGTGCCAGCACCCCTCTGGCAGGGTTGTTGGAGACCCAGTACTTC.

This chain joins TRBV6-1 and TRBJ2-1; D is uncertain. Per germline, CDR1 MNHNS and CDR2 SASEGT. CDR3 length: 14 amino acids. With 7 bases removed from V and 0 bases from J, the gap between germline ends came to 10 bases. The CDR3 is CASTLSGSYNEQFF. The CDR3 region has the DNA TGTGCCAGCACCCTCTCGGGCTCCTACAATGAGCAGTTCTTC.